One and the same sample provided the 32 T cell receptor beta chains below, sequenced in a study of CD8 T cells in ankylosing spondylitis. General study points: Ankylosing spondylitis blood appeared to be characterized by a TCR beta motif of eight or nine highly homologous variants.

Antigens of these TCRs are unknown. TCRdb reprocessed the 5' RACE reads via MiXCR and lists one record per CDR3 protein. The table records 500,000 to 650,000 distinct CDR3 sequences, approximately 5.3% of them present only once. The sample taken for sequencing was blood, either unsorted or a sorted T cell fraction (not recorded which). Receptors were obtained from a male donor with ankylosing spondylitis.

This clonotype was counted a few times. The rearrangement uses TRBV21-1 and TRBJ2-2; TRBD2 is the table's D call and was not checked against the DNA. TRBV21-1 is designated a pseudogene. The CDR3 loop spans 20 amino acids. The CDR3 protein is CASSKVKGLAESSNTGELFF. The CDR3 DNA sequence: TGTGCCAGCAGCAAAGTCAAAGGGCTAGCGGAGAGCTCGAACACCGGGGAGCTGTTTTTT.

This clonotype was seen only a few times. This chain uses TRBV5-1 with TRBJ2-7; TRBD1 agrees at 7 bases. CDR3 size: 15 residues. The V gene's germline CDR1 is SGHRS and CDR2 YFSETQ. V was pared by 5 bases and J by 4 bases, with 12 bases of the junction left unmatched. CDR3 DNA: TGCGCCAGCAGTCCCCCCCCGGGACAGCCTTACGAGCAGTACTTC. Its protein product is CASSPPPGQPYEQYF.

This clonotype was observed many times. V is TRBV12-3 or TRBV12-4 and J is TRBJ2-2; D is uncertain. The CDR3 extends over 13 amino acids. Trimming cost V 0 bases and J 6 bases, with 5 bases left between them. The CDR3 loop is CASSLARPGELFF. The CDR3 coding sequence is TGTGCCAGCAGTTTAGCGCGTCCCGGGGAGCTGTTTTTT.

Ten or more counts support this clonotype. The chain links TRBV6-6 to TRBJ2-7; 9 bases map to TRBD1. After removal of 5 bases from V and 5 bases from J, the junction contained 1 base not matched to a gene. CDR3 size: 12 residues. Germline loops: CDR1 MNHNY, CDR2 SVGAGI (reference sequence). CDR3 DNA: TGTGCCAGCAGTCGGACAGGGGACGAGCAGTACTTC. Translation: CASSRTGDEQYF.

The table lists this clonotype with many counts. The rearrangement joins TRBV29-1 to TRBJ2-7, with D uncertain. Germline V CDR1 and CDR2: SQVTM, ANQGSEA. The CDR3 sequence is 10 residues long. The V end was cut by 4 bases, the J end by 2 bases, with 3 bases between. The CDR3 reads CSVVTYEQYF. The CDR3 DNA reads as TGCAGCGTTGTGACCTACGAGCAGTACTTC.

This clonotype was detected a few times. A much larger clone lies a single base off, so this may be a read error. The chain carries TRBV20-1 and TRBJ1-4, with D unclear. The germline V gene has CDR1 DFQATT and CDR2 SNEGSKA (reference sequence). CDR3 length: 11 residues. The CDR3 sequence is CSAEYNEELFF. In DNA form, the CDR3 reads TGCAGTGCTGAGTATAATGAAGAACTGTTTTTT.

In its sample, this clonotype was seen many times. This chain connects TRBV6-1 to TRBJ2-7, with 7 bases matching TRBD2. V shed 5 bases, J shed 0 bases, and the junction held 7 bases outside the gene matches. The V gene's germline CDR1 is MNHNS and CDR2 SASEGT. The CDR3 is 15 amino acids. The CDR3 sequence: CASSIRKRGSYEQYF. The CDR3 DNA is TGTGCCAGCAGTATCCGGAAGCGGGGCTCCTACGAGCAGTACTTC.

Ten or more counts support this clonotype. J is TRBJ1-1 and V is TRBV27; D is unclear. This CDR3 has 17 residues. Trimming left V 3 bases short and J 3 bases short, with 20 bases between. Germline V gene lookup returns CDR1 MNHEY and CDR2 SMNVEV (reference sequence). The CDR3 here is CASSLRRLGPADTEAFF. DNA for the CDR3: TGTGCCAGCAGTTTGCGAAGACTAGGGCCGGCAGACACTGAAGCTTTCTTT.

This clonotype was observed at least ten times. The chain combines TRBV28 with TRBJ1-4; D call uncertain. V was clipped by 3 bases and J by 0 bases, with 14 bases between them. The CDR3 totals 17 residues. Germline CDR1 MDHEN, CDR2 SYDVKM. The CDR3 region has the DNA TGTGCCAGCAGTTTCCCTCCCGACGGAGCAACTAATGAAAAACTGTTTTTT. This sequence encodes CASSFPPDGATNEKLFF.

This clonotype was seen ten or more times. This chain connects TRBV5-1 to TRBJ1-1, with 8 bases aligning to TRBD1. This CDR3 spans 12 amino acids. CDR1 SGHRS and CDR2 YFSETQ come from the germline V gene. V lost 3 bases to trimming and J lost 8 bases; unmatched junction nucleotides: 3. CDR3 bases: TGCGCCAGCAGCTGGGGGACAGGCGAAGCTTTCTTT. Translation gives CASSWGTGEAFF.

As for this clonotype: A much more abundant neighbour one base away suggests this may be a read error. This chain uses TRBV6-1 with TRBJ1-5, with D maybe TRBD1 (5 bases). V was shortened by 10 bases and J by 3 bases, with 19 bases between the two germline ends. This CDR3 has 15 amino acids. Germline CDR1 MNHNS, CDR2 SASEGT. This CDR3 is CANTLTSGDNQPQHF. In nucleotides, the CDR3 is TGTGCCAACACCCTCACCTCGGGGGACAATCAGCCCCAGCATTTT.

This clonotype turned up a few times. This chain connects TRBV6-2 or TRBV6-3 to TRBJ2-7; 13 bases line up with TRBD2. The CDR3 extends over 15 amino acids. Germline V gene lookup returns CDR1 MNHEY and CDR2 SVGEGT. Trimming took 4 bases from V and 7 from J; bases not matched to a gene: 7. The CDR3 DNA is TGTGCCAGCAGTTTCACAAGGACTAGCGGGGGAGAGCAGTACTTC. Its protein is CASSFTRTSGGEQYF.

This clonotype was picked up many times. The chain is built from TRBV5-5 and TRBJ2-3, with 9 bases matching TRBD2. Per germline, CDR1 SGHKS and CDR2 YYEKEE (reference sequence). This CDR3 comprises 18 residues. The V and J ends lost 2 bases and 1 base, in that order; junction bases with no gene match: 11. The CDR3 region is CASSFHLAGPSGTDTQYF. CDR3 nucleotides: TGTGCCAGCAGCTTTCATCTAGCGGGACCCTCCGGCACAGATACGCAGTATTTT.

This clonotype came up many times. The gene calls are TRBV7-2 and TRBJ2-4, with 7 bases fitting TRBD2. The CDR3 is made up of 13 amino acids. Germline values: CDR1 SGHTA, CDR2 FQGNSA. The junction had 10 bases not matched to a gene; V was cut back by 8 bases and J by 9 bases. CDR3 loop: CASLVRGSGIQYF. CDR3 coding DNA: TGTGCCAGCCTCGTACGCGGGAGCGGCATTCAGTACTTC. Combining the CDR3 with reference TRBV7-2 and TRBJ2-4 gives the whole variable domain GAGVSQSPSNKVTEKGKDVELRCDPISGHTALYWYRQSLGQGLEFLIYFQGNSAPDKSGLPSDRFSAERTGGSVSTLTIQRTQQEDSAVYLCASLVRGSGIQYFGAGTRLSVL.

This clonotype appeared a few times. The chain is built from TRBV4-3 and TRBJ2-1, with TRBD2 matching over 7 bases. The CDR3 covers 16 residues. J gave up 9 bases and V 4 bases, and 15 bases lay outside the gene matches. Germline lookup yields CDR1 LGHNA and CDR2 YSLEER. CDR3 DNA: TGCGCCAGCAGCCGCTATCAAGCGGGACCCAGCGGTGAGCAGTTCTTC. It yields the protein CASSRYQAGPSGEQFF.

There are many counts of this clonotype. The V gene is TRBV5-1, the J gene TRBJ2-5; tentatively, D is TRBD1 (6 bases). V was shortened by 7 bases and J by 0 bases, with 7 bases between the two germline ends. CDR1 SGHRS and CDR2 YFSETQ come from the germline V gene. The CDR3 consists of 12 residues. The CDR3 sequence: CASGQNQETQYF. The CDR3 DNA sequence: TGCGCCAGCGGACAGAACCAAGAGACCCAGTACTTC.

This clonotype was found many times. The rearrangement links TRBV18 to TRBJ2-2; D is unresolved. The CDR3 runs to 15 residues. Germline values: CDR1 KGHSH, CDR2 LQKENI. V lost 2 bases to trimming and J lost 5 bases, with 12 bases between them. CDR3 protein: CASSPIVGSTGELFF. The CDR3 coding sequence is TGTGCCAGCTCACCAATCGTAGGATCGACCGGGGAGCTGTTTTTT.

This clonotype was seen more than once but under ten times. This rearrangement joins TRBV11-2 to TRBJ2-1; D unresolved. The CDR3 runs to 14 residues. Trimming took off 0 bases at V and 0 bases at J, with 3 bases between the two ends. Germline-derived CDR1 and CDR2 are SGHAT and FQNNGV. CDR3 coding DNA: TGTGCCAGCAGCTTAGAATACTCCTACAATGAGCAGTTCTTC. The encoded protein is CASSLEYSYNEQFF.

This clonotype showed up just a few times. The genes are TRBV20-1 and TRBJ2-3; D is ambiguous. Trimming stripped 7 bases from V and 0 bases from J, with 11 bases between. CDR1 and CDR2 from the germline V gene are DFQATT and SNEGSKA (reference sequence). This CDR3 contains 13 residues. The CDR3 protein is CSGISDSTDTQYF. The CDR3 nucleotides are TGCAGTGGGATCAGCGATAGCACAGATACGCAGTATTTT.

This clonotype occurred many times. The CDR3 DNA reads as TGCAGCGTTGAAGCCCGGGAGTCTTTGAGGGATACGCAGTATTTT. It is translated as CSVEARESLRDTQYF. The chain links TRBV29-1 to TRBJ2-3; tentatively, D is TRBD2 (6 bases). In germline, CDR1 is SQVTM, CDR2 ANQGSEA. V shed 1 base and J shed 6 bases, with 17 bases lying between them. This CDR3 is built from 15 residues.

Ten or more counts support this clonotype. The V and J genes are TRBV5-1 and TRBJ2-5; 10 bases match TRBD1. Germline V gene data show CDR1 as SGHRS and CDR2 as YFSETQ. The CDR3 sequence is 14 residues long. V was clipped by 5 bases and J by 2 bases; unmatched bases: 3. In DNA form, the CDR3 reads TGCGCCAGCAGGTGGGACAGGGGACAAGAGACCCAGTACTTC. This gives the protein CASRWDRGQETQYF.

In this sample, this clonotype turned up many times. J is TRBJ2-7 and V is TRBV9; the match to TRBD1 covers 7 bases. V dropped 4 bases and J dropped 6; count of bases not matched to a gene: 10. Per the germline V gene, CDR1 is SGDLS and CDR2 is YYNGEE. The CDR3 has 14 residues. In DNA, the CDR3 is TGTGCCAGCAGCATTAGACAGGGATCAGGCGAGCAGTACTTC. Its protein is CASSIRQGSGEQYF.

This clonotype was seen many times. The rearrangement links TRBV5-1 to TRBJ2-5, with D unresolved. Trimming took 7 bases from V and 7 from J, leaving 14 bases between them. Germline V gives CDR1 SGHRS, CDR2 YFSETQ. The CDR3 runs to 12 residues. The CDR3 nucleotides read TGCGCCAGCGGGGTGGATTCGGCGACCCAGTACTTC. It is translated as CASGVDSATQYF.

Ten or more counts support this clonotype. The chain combines TRBV4-1 with TRBJ1-2, with D unclear. V lost 1 base and J lost 4, with 13 bases in between. This CDR3 is built from 15 residues. Looked up from germline, CDR1 is MGHRA and CDR2 is YSYEKL. CDR3 DNA sequence: TGCGCCAGCAGCCAAGTTGGGAGCAGGCCCTATGGCTACACCTTC. This translates into CASSQVGSRPYGYTF.

This clonotype has more than one count but fewer than ten. This chain joins TRBV4-3 and TRBJ2-5; D gene unclear. The CDR3 has 15 residues. Germline V gene data show CDR1 as LGHNA and CDR2 as YSLEER. The V gene lost 0 bases and the J gene lost 9 bases, with 17 bases spanning the gap. The CDR3 region has the DNA TGCGCCAGCAGCCAAGATGATACCCCCTACTGGGCCCAGTACTTC. It translates to CASSQDDTPYWAQYF.

In regard to this clonotype: One end of the junction varies from germline; a read error may be responsible. V is TRBV3-1 and J is TRBJ2-7; 8 bases agree with TRBD2. The CDR3 has 17 amino acids. CDR1 and CDR2 from the germline V gene are LGHDT and YNNKEL (reference sequence). For the CDR3, the DNA is TGTGCCAGCACCCAAGAATCCCCGGGCAGCGGGAGCTACGAGCAGTACTTC. Translation gives CASTQESPGSGSYEQYF.

The sample holds a few counts of this clonotype. The chain uses TRBV4-1 and TRBJ1-1; perhaps TRBD1 as D (5 bases). The CDR3 is 15 amino acids. Germline CDR1 is MGHRA and CDR2 is YSYEKL. The ends were cut back, 0 bases at V and 5 bases at J, with 13 bases in the middle. The CDR3 loop is CASSQDKGTTTEAFF. In DNA form, the CDR3 reads TGCGCCAGCAGCCAAGATAAGGGGACGACGACTGAAGCTTTCTTT.

At least ten counts were recorded for this clonotype. The chain joins TRBV5-1 to TRBJ2-1; 7 bases are a match to TRBD2. Germline V gene lookup returns CDR1 SGHRS and CDR2 YFSETQ. There are 14 residues in the CDR3. V trimming: 4 bases; J trimming: 0 bases; junction bases outside the gene matches: 1. The chain's CDR3 is CASSLAVSYNEQFF. CDR3 DNA sequence: TGCGCCAGCAGCCTAGCGGTCTCCTACAATGAGCAGTTCTTC.

This clonotype was seen repeatedly, ten times or more. The chain recombines TRBV4-2 with TRBJ2-3, with 7 bases lining up with TRBD2. J was trimmed by 5 bases and V by 0 bases; bases with no gene match: 8. Germline values: CDR1 LGHNA, CDR2 YNFKEQ. This CDR3 has 16 residues. CDR3 residues: CASSQETGGRRDTQYF. Written as DNA, the CDR3 is TGTGCCAGCAGCCAAGAAACGGGGGGTAGAAGAGATACGCAGTATTTT.

In this sample, this clonotype turned up many times. Here the CDR3 DNA reads TGCAGCGTTGATTGGCCTAGCTTGAATGAGCAGTTCTTC. Translating it yields CSVDWPSLNEQFF. V usage is TRBV29-1 and J usage is TRBJ2-1; D might be TRBD2 (5 bases). In germline, CDR1 is SQVTM, CDR2 ANQGSEA. The CDR3 runs to 13 residues. V lost 3 bases to trimming and J lost 7 bases, with 13 bases between them.

This clonotype has ten or more counts. This chain joins TRBV4-2 and TRBJ2-3; D may be TRBD1 or TRBD2 (5 bases each). The CDR3 spans 15 residues. Germline V gene lookup returns CDR1 LGHNA and CDR2 YNFKEQ. Trimming cost V 4 bases and J 2 bases, with 13 bases left between them. The CDR3 is CASSRRDPSTDTQYF. Here the CDR3 DNA reads TGTGCCAGCAGCCGCCGGGACCCATCCACAGATACGCAGTATTTT.

The sample holds many counts of this clonotype. J is TRBJ1-1 and V is TRBV5-5; 8 bases are a match to TRBD1. The CDR3 has 15 amino acids. From germline, CDR1 is SGHKS and CDR2 YYEKEE (reference sequence). V was pared by 2 bases and J by 7 bases, with 10 bases of the junction left unmatched. The CDR3 DNA reads TGTGCCAGCAGCTTACCGTCCAGGGGGCCCCTTGAAGCTTTCTTT. Translated, it gives CASSLPSRGPLEAFF.